The clone carrying this T cell receptor beta chain was observed many times. The antigen is not known. These data are taken from a study of T cells in Graves' hyperthyroidism and ophthalmopathy. Notes on the study in general: Most thyroid clonotypes with frequency above 0.001 were detected in blood.

Amplification targeted TCR beta CDR3 regions from RNA transcripts. First-round RT-PCR of the TCR CDR3 relied on the HTBI primer set. TCRdb ran MiXCR on the multiplex PCR reads and lists one entry per CDR3 protein. The data hold hundreds of thousands of distinct CDR3 sequences, with about 15% observed a single time. There are 18 residues in the CDR3. V shed 1 base and J shed 6 bases, with 23 bases lying between them. Germline CDR1 reads SGHVS; CDR2 reads FNYEAQ. Uncontrolled infection, other autoimmune disease, pregnancy or lactation barred patients from enrollment. The clonotype comes from a man aged 18 to 35 with Graves' ophthalmopathy. The V gene is TRBV7-6, the J gene TRBJ2-3, with a possible D match to TRBD2 (6 bases). The sequencing sample was made of blood. CDR3: CASSLGGGRGGRADTQYF. The CDR3 bases are TGTGCCAGCAGCTTAGGGGGCGGGCGGGGCGGCAGAGCGGATACGCAGTATTTT.